The 6 T cell receptor beta chains in this list originate from one sample, sequenced in a study of pediatric ulcerative colitis. Here immunoSEQ multiplex PCR was the method, and the copy in TCRdb shows in-frame clones only, minus some. The sample contains fewer than 40,000 clones, almost 85% of which appear only once. Sequenced sample: blood. All receptors come from a boy younger than 18 with severe ulcerative colitis.

The chain has TRBV9 and TRBJ2-3; either TRBD1 or TRBD2 may fit D (6 bases each). The CDR3 contains 14 residues. Trimming took off 0 bases at V and 5 bases at J, with 10 bases between the two ends. Looked up from germline, CDR1 is SGDLS and CDR2 is YYNGEE. The DNA for the CDR3 is TGTGCCAGCAGCGTAGCGGGGGCGGTAGATACGCAGTATTTT. This encodes CASSVAGAVDTQYF.

This chain joins TRBV6-1 and TRBJ2-3, with TRBD2 matching 8 bases. The CDR3 runs 17 residues. In germline, CDR1 is MNHNS, CDR2 SASEGT. Unmatched junction bases numbered 7, after V lost 0 bases and J lost 2 bases. CDR3 bases: TGTGCCAGCAGTGAAGCGCTTCGAGCGGGGGTCACAGATACGCAGTATTTT. Its translation: CASSEALRAGVTDTQYF.

This chain joins TRBV6-6 and TRBJ2-6; D is ambiguous. This CDR3 spans 16 amino acids. Trimming stripped 2 bases from V and 0 bases from J, with 8 bases between. Germline V gene sequence: CDR1 MNHNY, CDR2 SVGAGI (reference sequence). CDR3 nucleotides: TGTGCCAGCAGTTACCGAATGGACTCTGGGGCCAACGTCCTGACTTTC. This sequence encodes CASSYRMDSGANVLTF.

This chain joins TRBV6-5 and TRBJ2-2; weak D call: TRBD2 (7 bases). Germline loops: CDR1 MNHEY, CDR2 SVGAGI. This CDR3 has 14 amino acids. V was clipped by 2 bases and J by 7 bases, with 11 bases between them. This CDR3 is CASSYGGAGGELFF. CDR3 DNA sequence: TGTGCCAGCAGTTACGGGGGGGCAGGCGGGGAGCTGTTTTTT.

This chain joins TRBV6-6 and TRBJ2-2, with TRBD1 identical over 7 bases. The CDR3 runs to 15 residues. With 6 bases clipped from V and 2 bases from J, the junction kept 6 bases outside the gene matches. CDR1 is MNHNY, CDR2 SVGAGI, per germline (reference sequence). CDR3 protein: CASRKGQQNTGELFF. In DNA, the CDR3 is TGTGCCAGCAGGAAGGGACAGCAAAACACCGGGGAGCTGTTTTTT.

The chain is built from TRBV6-5 and TRBJ1-5, with no clear D. Trimming removed 2 bases from V and 6 bases from J, with 8 bases in between. CDR1 MNHEY and CDR2 SVGAGI come from the germline V gene. This CDR3 region has 13 residues. The CDR3: CASSYQFGQPQHF. CDR3 bases: TGTGCCAGCAGTTACCAGTTCGGTCAGCCCCAGCATTTT.